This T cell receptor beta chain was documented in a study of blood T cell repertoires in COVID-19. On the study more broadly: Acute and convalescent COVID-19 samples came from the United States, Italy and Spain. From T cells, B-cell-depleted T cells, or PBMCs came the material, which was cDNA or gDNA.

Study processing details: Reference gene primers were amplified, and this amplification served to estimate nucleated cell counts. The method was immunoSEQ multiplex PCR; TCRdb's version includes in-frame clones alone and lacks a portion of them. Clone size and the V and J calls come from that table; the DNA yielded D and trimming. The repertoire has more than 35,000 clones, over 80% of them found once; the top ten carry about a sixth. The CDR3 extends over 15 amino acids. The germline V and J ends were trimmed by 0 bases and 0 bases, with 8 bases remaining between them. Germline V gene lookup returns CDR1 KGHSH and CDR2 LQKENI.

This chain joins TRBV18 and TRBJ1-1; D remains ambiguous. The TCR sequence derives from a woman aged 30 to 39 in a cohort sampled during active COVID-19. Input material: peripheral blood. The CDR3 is CASSPPSVMNTEAFF. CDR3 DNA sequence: TGTGCCAGCTCACCACCGTCGGTTATGAACACTGAAGCTTTCTTT.